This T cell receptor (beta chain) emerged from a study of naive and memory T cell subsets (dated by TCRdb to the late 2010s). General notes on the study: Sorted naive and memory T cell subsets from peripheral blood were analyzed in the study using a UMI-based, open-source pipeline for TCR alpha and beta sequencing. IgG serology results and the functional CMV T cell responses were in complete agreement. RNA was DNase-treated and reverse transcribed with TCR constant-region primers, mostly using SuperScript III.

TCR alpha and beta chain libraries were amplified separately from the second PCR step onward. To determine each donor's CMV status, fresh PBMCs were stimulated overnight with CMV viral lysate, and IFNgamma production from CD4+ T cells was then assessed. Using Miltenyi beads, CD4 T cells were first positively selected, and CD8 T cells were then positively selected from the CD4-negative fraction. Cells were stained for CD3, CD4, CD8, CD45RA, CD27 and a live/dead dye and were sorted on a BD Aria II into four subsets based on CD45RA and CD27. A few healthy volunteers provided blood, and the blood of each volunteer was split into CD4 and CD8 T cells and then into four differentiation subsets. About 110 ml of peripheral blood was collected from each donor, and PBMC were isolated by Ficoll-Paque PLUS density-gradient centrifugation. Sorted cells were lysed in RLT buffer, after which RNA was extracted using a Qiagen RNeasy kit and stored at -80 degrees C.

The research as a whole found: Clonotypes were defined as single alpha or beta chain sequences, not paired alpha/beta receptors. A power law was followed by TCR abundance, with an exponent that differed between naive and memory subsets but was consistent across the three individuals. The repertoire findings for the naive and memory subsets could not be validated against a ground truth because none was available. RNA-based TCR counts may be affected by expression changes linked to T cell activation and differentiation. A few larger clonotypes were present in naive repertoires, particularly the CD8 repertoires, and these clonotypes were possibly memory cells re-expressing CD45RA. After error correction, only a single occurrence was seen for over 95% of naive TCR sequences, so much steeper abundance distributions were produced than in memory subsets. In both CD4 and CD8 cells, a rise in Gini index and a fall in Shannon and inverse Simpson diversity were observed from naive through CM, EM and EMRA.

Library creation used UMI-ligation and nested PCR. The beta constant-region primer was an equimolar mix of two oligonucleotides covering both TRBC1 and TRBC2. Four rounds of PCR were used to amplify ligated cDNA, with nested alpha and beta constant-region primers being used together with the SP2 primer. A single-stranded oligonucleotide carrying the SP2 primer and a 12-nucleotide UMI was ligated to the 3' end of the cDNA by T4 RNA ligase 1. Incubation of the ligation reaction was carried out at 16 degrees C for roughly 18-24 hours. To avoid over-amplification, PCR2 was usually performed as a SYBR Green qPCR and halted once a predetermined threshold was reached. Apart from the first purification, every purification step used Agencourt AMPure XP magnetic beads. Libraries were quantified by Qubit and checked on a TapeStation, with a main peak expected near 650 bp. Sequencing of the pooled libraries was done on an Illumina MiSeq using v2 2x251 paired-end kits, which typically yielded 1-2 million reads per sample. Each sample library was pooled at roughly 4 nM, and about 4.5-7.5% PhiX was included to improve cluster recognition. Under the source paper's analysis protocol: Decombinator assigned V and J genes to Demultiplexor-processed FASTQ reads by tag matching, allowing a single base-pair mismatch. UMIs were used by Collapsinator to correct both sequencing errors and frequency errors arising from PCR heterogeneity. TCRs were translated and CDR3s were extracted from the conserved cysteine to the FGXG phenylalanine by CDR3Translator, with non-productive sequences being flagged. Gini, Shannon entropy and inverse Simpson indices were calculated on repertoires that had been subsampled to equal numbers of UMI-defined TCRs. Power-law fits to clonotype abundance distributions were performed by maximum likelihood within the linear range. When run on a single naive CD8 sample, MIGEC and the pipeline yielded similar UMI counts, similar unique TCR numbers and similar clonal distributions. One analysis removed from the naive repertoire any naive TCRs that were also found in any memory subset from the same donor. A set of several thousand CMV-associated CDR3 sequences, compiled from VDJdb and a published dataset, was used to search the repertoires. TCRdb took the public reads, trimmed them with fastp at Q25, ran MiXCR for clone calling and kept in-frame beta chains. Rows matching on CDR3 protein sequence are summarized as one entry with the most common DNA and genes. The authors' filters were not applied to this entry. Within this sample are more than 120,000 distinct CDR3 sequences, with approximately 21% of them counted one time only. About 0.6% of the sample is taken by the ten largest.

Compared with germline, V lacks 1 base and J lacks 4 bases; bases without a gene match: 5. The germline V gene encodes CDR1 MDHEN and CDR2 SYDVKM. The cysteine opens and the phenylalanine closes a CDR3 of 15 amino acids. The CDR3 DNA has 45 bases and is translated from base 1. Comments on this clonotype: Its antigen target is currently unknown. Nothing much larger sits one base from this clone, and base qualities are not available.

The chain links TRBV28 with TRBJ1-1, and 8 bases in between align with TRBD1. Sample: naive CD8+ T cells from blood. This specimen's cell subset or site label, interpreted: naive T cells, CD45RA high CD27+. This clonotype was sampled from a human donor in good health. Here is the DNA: TGTGCCAGCAGTTTATTGACAGGGGAATTCACTGAAGCTTTCTTT. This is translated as CASSLLTGEFTEAFF. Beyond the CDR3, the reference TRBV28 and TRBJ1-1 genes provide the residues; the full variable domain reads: DVKVTQSSRYLVKRTGEKVFLECVQDMDHENMFWYRQDPGLGLRLIYFSYDVKMKEKGDIPEGYSVSREKKERFSLILESASTNQTSMYLCASSLLTGEFTEAFFGQGTRLTVV.